These 4 T cell receptor beta chains were all obtained from the same sample, sequenced in a study of lymphopenia after photon versus proton radiotherapy. Sequenced by immunoSEQ multiplex PCR; TCRdb stores in-frame clones only, minus some. The table lists under 25,000 clones, around 85% of them singletons, with around 20% in the top ten. Sequencing used peripheral blood, obtained from a patient treated with photon-based radiotherapy. Receptors originate from a man in his 60s with pancreatic cancer.

This clone has more than one count but fewer than ten. The chain carries TRBV18 and TRBJ1-1; D gene unclear. The germline V gene has CDR1 KGHSH and CDR2 LQKENI. This CDR3 has 11 residues. V was cut by 10 bases and J by 3 bases, with 9 bases left in between. The CDR3 loop is CATRGDTEAFF. The CDR3 nucleotides are TGTGCCACTCGTGGGGACACTGAAGCTTTCTTT.

The chain employs TRBV7-2 and TRBJ1-1, with 7 bases lining up with TRBD1. Germline loops: CDR1 SGHTA, CDR2 FQGNSA. The CDR3 is 14 amino acids. The ends lost 3 bases at V and 6 bases at J; junction bases unmatched: 7. CDR3 nucleotide sequence: TGTGCCAGCAGCTTTAAACGACAGGGCCCTGAAGCTTTCTTT. Amino acid sequence: CASSFKRQGPEAFF.

The V call is TRBV27, the J call TRBJ1-2; TRBD1 matches at 7 bases. This CDR3 is 15 amino acids long. J lost 6 bases, V lost 3 bases, and 10 bases had no gene match. The V gene's germline CDR1 is MNHEY and CDR2 SMNVEV (reference sequence). This chain's CDR3 is CASSFYGTANDGYTF. For the CDR3, the DNA is TGTGCCAGCAGTTTCTACGGGACAGCTAATGATGGCTACACCTTC.

The V and J genes are TRBV15 and TRBJ2-3, with TRBD1 matching 8 bases. Germline lookup yields CDR1 LNHNV and CDR2 YYDKDF (reference sequence). V gave up 4 bases and J gave up 0 bases; unmatched junction bases: 27. The CDR3 sequence is 23 residues long. CDR3 bases: TGTGCCACCAGCAAAGGACAGGGACCGTTTCTTAGCACCGAATATACTAGCACAGATACGCAGTATTTT. It is translated as CATSKGQGPFLSTEYTSTDTQYF.